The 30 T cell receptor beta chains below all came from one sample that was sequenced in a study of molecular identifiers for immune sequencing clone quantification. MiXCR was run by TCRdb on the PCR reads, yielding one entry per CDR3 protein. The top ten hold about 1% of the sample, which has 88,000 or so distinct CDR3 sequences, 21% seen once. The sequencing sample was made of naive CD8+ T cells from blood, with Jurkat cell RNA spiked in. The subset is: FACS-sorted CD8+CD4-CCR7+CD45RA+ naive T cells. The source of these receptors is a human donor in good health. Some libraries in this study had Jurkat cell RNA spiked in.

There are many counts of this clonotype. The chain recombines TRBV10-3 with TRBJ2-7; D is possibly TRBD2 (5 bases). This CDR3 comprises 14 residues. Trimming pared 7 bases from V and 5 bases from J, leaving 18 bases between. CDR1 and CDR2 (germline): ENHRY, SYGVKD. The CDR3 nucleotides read TGTGCCATCAAGCCTCCGGGATTCCAGGACGAGCAGTACTTC. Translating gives CAIKPPGFQDEQYF.

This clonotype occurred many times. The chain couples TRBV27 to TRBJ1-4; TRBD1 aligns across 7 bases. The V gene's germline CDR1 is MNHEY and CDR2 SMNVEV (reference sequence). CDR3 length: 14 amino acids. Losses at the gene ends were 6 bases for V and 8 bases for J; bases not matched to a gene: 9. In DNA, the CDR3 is TGTGCCAGCAGGCCACAGGGGAGCAGGGAAAAACTGTTTTTT. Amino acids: CASRPQGSREKLFF.

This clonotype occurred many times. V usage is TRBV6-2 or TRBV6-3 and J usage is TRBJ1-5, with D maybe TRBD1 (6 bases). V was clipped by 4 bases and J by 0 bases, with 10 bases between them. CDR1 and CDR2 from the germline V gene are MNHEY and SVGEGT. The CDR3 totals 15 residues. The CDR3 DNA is TGTGCCAGCAGTTTATGGACAGCTAGCAATCAGCCCCAGCATTTT. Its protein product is CASSLWTASNQPQHF.

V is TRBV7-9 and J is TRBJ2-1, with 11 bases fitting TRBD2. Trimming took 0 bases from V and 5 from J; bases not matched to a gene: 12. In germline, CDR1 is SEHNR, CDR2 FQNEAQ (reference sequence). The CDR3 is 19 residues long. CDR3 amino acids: CASSLALKTAGLADNEQFF. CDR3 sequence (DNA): TGTGCCAGCAGCTTAGCGCTAAAAACTGCGGGACTAGCGGACAATGAGCAGTTCTTC.

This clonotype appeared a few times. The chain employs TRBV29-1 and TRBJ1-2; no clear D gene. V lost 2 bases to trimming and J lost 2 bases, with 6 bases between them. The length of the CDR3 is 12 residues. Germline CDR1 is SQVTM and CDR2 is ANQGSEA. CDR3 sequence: CSVETENYGYTF. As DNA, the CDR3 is TGCAGCGTTGAAACGGAGAACTATGGCTACACCTTC. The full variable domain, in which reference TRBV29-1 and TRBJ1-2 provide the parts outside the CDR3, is SAVISQKPSRDICQRGTSLTIQCQVDSQVTMMFWYRQQPGQSLTLIATANQGSEATYESGFVIDKFPISRPNLTFSTLTVSNMSPEDSSIYLCSVETENYGYTFGSGTRLTVV.

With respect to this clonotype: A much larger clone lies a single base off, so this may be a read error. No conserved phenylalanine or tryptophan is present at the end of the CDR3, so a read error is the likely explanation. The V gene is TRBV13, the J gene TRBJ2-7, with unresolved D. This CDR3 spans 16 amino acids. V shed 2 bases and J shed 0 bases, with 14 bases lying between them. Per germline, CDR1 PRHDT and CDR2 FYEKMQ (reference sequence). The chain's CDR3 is CASSLPPAKYSYEQYS. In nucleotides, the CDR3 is TGTGCCAGCAGCTTACCCCCGGCCAAGTACTCCTACGAGCAGTACTCC.

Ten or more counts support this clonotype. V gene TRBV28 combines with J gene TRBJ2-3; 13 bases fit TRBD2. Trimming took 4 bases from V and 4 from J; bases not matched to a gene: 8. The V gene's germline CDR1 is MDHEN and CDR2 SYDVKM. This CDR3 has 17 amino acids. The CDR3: CASSSGLAGIIADTQYF. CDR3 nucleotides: TGTGCCAGCAGTTCGGGACTAGCGGGAATCATCGCAGATACGCAGTATTTT. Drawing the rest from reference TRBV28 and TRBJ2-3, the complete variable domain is DVKVTQSSRYLVKRTGEKVFLECVQDMDHENMFWYRQDPGLGLRLIYFSYDVKMKEKGDIPEGYSVSREKKERFSLILESASTNQTSMYLCASSSGLAGIIADTQYFGPGTRLTVL.

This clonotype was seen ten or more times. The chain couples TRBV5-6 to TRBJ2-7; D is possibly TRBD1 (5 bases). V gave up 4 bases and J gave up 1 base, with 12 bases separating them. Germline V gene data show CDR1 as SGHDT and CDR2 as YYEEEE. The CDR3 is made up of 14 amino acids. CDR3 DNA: TGTGCCAGCAGCCTAGGGGCAGGATCCTACGAGCAGTACTTC. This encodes CASSLGAGSYEQYF.

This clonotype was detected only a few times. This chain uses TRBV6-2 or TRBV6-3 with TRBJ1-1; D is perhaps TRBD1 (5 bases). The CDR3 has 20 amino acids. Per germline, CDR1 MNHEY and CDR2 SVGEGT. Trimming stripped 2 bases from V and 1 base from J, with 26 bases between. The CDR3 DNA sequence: TGTGCCAGCAGTTACACGGGGGGACTACCTTCGAAACCGGGGAACACTGAAGCTTTCTTT. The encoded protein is CASSYTGGLPSKPGNTEAFF.

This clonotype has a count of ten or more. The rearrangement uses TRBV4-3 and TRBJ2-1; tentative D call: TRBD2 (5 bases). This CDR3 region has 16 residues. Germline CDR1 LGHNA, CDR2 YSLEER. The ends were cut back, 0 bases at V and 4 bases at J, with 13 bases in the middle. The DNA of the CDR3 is TGCGCCAGCAGCCAAGAAGAGAGGGCCTTTTACAATGAGCAGTTCTTC. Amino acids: CASSQEERAFYNEQFF.

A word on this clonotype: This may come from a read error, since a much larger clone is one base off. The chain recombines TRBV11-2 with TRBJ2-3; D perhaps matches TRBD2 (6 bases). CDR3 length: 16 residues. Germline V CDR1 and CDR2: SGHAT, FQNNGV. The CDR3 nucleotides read TGTGCCGGCAGCTTAGGCGAGGGACTCTCCGGAGATACGCAGTATTTT. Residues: CAGSLGEGLSGDTQYF. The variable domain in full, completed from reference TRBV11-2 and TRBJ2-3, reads EAGVAQSPRYKIIEKRQSVAFWCNPISGHATLYWYQQILGQGPKLLIQFQNNGVVDDSQLPKDRFSAERLKGVDSTLKIQPAKLEDSAVYLCAGSLGEGLSGDTQYFGPGTRLTVL.

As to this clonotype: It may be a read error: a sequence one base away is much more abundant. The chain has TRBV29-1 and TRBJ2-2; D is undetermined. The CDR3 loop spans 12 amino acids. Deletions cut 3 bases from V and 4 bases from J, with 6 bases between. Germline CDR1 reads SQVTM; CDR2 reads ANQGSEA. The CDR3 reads CSVEGVTGELFF. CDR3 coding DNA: TGCAGCGTTGAGGGTGTCACCGGGGAGCTGTTTTTT.

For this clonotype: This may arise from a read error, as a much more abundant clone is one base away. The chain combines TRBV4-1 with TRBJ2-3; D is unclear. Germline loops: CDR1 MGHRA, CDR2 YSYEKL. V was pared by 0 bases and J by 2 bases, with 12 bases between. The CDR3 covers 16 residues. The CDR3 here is CASSQDRLQTTDTQYF. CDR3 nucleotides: TGCGCCAGCAGCCAAGACCGACTGCAGACCACAGATACGCAGTATTTT.

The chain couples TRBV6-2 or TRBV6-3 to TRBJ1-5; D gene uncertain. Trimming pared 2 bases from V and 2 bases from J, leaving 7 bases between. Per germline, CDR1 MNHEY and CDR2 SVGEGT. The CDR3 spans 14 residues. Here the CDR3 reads CASSYGVGNQPQHF. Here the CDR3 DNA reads TGTGCCAGCAGTTACGGGGTAGGCAATCAGCCCCAGCATTTT.

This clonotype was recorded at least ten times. In DNA form, the CDR3 reads TGTGCCAGTACCCCTTCTCTGCGGGGGATCACAGATACGCAGTATTTT. As protein: CASTPSLRGITDTQYF. The chain couples TRBV19 to TRBJ2-3; 7 bases align to TRBD2. CDR1 and CDR2 (germline): LNHDA, SQIVND (reference sequence). Trimming at V came to 7 bases and at J to 2 bases, leaving 12 bases not matched to a gene. The CDR3 extends over 16 amino acids.

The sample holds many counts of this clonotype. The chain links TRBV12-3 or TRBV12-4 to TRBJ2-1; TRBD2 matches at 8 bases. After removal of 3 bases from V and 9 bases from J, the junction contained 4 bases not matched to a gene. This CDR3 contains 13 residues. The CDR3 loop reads CASSFKLAVEQFF. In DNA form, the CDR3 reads TGTGCCAGCAGTTTCAAACTAGCGGTTGAGCAGTTCTTC.

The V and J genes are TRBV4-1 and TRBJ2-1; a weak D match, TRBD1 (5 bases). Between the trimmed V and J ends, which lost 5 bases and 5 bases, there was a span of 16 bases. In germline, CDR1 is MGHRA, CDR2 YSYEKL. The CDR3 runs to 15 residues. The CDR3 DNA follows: TGCGCCAGCAGCACTCCCCAGGGCTTAAACAATGAGCAGTTCTTC. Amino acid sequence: CASSTPQGLNNEQFF.

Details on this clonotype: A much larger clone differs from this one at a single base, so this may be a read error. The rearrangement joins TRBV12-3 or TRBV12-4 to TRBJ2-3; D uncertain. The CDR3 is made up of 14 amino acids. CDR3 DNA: TGTGCCAGCAGGAGCTCTGCTGGCACAAATACGCAGTATTTT. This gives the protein CASRSSAGTNTQYF.

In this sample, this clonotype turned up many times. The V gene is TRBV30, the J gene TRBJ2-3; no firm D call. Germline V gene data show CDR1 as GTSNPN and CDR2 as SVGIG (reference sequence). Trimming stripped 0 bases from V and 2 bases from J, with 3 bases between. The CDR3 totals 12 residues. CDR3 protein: CAWSVATDTQYF. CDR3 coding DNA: TGTGCCTGGAGTGTCGCCACAGATACGCAGTATTTT.

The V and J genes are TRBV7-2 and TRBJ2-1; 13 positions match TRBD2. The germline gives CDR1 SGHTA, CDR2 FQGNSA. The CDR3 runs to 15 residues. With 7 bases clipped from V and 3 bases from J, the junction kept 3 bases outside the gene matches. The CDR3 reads CASKLAGGFYNEQFF. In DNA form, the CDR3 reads TGTGCCAGCAAACTAGCGGGAGGGTTCTACAATGAGCAGTTCTTC.

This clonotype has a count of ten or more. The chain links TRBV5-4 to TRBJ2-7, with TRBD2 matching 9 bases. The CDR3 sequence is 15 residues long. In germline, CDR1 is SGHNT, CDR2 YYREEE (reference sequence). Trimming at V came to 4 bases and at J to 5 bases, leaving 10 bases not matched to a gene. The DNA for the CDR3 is TGTGCCAGCAGCCTGCAGGGCGGGGGGGCCCACGAGCAGTACTTC. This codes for CASSLQGGGAHEQYF.

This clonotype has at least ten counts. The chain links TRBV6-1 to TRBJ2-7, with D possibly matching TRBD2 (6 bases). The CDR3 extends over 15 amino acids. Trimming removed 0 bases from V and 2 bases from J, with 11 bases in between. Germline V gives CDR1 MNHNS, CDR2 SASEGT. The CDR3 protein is CASSEASGVPYEQYF. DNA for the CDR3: TGTGCCAGCAGTGAAGCGTCGGGGGTCCCCTACGAGCAGTACTTC.

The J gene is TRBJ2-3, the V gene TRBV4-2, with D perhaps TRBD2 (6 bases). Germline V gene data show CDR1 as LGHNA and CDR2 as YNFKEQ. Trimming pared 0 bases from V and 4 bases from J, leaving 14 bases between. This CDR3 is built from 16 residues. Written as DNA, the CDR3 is TGTGCCAGCAGCCAAGATGGGGGGAGAGGCGCAGATACGCAGTATTTT. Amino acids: CASSQDGGRGADTQYF.

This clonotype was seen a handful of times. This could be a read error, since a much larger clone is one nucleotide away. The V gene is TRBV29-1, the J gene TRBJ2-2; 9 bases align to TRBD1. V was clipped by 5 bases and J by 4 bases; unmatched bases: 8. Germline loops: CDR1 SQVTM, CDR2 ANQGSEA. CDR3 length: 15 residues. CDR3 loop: CSVKGQGISTGELFF. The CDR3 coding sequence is TGCAGCGTTAAAGGACAGGGGATTAGCACCGGGGAGCTGTTTTTT.

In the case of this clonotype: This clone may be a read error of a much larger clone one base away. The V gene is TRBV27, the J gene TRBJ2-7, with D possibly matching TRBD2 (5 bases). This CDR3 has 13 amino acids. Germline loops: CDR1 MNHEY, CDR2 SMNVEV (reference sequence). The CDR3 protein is CAGSLVGVYEQYF. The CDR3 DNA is TGTGCCGGCAGTTTAGTCGGGGTATACGAGCAGTACTTC.

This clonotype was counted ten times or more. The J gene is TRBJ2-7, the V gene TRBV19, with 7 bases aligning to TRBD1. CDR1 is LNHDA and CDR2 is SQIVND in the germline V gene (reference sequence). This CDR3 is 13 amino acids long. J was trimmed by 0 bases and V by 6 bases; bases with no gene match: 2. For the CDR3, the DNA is TGTGCCAGTAGCTGGGACAGCTCCTACGAGCAGTACTTC. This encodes CASSWDSSYEQYF.

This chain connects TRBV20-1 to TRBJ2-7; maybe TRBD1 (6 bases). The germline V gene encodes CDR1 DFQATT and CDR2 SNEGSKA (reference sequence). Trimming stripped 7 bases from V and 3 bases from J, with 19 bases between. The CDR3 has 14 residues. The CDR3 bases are TGCAGTGTCCGACCCCGGGACATTTACTACGAGCAGTACTTC. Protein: CSVRPRDIYYEQYF.

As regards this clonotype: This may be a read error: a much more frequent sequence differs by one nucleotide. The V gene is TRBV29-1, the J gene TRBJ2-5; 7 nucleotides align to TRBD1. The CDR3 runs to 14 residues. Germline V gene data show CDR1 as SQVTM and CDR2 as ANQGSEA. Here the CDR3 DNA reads TGCAGCGCTGAAGACGGACAGGTTTTAGAGACCCAGTACTTC. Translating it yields CSAEDGQVLETQYF.

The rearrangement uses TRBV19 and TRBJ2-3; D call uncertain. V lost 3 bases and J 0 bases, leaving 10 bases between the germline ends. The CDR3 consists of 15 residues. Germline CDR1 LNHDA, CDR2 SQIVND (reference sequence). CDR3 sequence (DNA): TGTGCCAGTAGTATTTTGTCTCTGAGCACAGATACGCAGTATTTT. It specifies CASSILSLSTDTQYF.

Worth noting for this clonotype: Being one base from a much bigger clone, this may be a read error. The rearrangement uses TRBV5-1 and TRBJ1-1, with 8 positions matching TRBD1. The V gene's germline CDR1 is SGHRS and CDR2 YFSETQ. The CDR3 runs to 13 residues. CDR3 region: CASSITGGTEDFF. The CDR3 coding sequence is TGCGCCAGCAGCATAACAGGGGGAACTGAAGATTTCTTT.